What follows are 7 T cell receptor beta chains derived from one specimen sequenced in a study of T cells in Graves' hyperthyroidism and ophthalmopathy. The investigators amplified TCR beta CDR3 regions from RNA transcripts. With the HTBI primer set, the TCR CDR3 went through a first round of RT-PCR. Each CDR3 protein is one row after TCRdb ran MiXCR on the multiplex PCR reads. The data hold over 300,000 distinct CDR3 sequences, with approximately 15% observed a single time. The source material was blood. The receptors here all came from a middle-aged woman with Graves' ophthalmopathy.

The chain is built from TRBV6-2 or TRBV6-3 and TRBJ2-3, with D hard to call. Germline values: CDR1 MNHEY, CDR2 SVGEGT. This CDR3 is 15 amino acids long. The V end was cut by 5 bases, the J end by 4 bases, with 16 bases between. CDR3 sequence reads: CASSTGPQGSDTQYF. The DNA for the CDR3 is TGTGCCAGCAGTACCGGGCCCCAAGGTTCAGATACGCAGTATTTT.

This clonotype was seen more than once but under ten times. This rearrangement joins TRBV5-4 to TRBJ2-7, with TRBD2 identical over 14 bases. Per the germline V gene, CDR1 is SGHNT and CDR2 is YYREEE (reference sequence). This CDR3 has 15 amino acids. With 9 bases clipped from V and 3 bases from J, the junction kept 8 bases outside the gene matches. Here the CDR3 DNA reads TGTGCCACCCGACCGGGACTAGCGGGAGTCTACGAGCAGTACTTC. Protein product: CATRPGLAGVYEQYF.

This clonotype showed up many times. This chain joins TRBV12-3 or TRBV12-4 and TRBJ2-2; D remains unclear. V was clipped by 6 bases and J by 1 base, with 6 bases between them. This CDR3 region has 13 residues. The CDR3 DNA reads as TGTGCCAGCAGAAGGGAGAACACCGGGGAGCTGTTTTTT. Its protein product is CASRRENTGELFF.

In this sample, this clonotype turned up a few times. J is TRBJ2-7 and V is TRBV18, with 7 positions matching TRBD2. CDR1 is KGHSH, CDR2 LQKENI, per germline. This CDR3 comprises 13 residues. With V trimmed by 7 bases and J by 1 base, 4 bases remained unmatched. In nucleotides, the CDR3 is TGTGCCAGCTTTCGAGCGGGGTCCTACGAGCAGTACTTC. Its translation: CASFRAGSYEQYF. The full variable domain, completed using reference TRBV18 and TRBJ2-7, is NAGVMQNPRHLVRRRGQEARLRCSPMKGHSHVYWYRQLPEEGLKFMVYLQKENIIDESGMPKERFSAEFPKEGPSILRIQQVVRGDSAAYFCASFRAGSYEQYFGPGTRLTVT.

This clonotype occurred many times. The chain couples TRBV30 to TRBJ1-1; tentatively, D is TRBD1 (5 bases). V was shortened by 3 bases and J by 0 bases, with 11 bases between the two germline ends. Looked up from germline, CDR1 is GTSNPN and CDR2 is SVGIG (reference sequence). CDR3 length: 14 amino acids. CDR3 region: CAWRLGRMNTEAFF. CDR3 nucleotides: TGTGCCTGGAGGTTGGGACGGATGAACACTGAAGCTTTCTTT.

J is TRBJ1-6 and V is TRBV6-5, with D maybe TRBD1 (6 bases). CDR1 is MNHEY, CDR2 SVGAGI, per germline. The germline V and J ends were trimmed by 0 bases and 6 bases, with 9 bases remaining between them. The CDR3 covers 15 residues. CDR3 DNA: TGTGCCAGCAGTTACTCGGGGGGCCCTAATTCACCCCTCCACTTT. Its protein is CASSYSGGPNSPLHF.

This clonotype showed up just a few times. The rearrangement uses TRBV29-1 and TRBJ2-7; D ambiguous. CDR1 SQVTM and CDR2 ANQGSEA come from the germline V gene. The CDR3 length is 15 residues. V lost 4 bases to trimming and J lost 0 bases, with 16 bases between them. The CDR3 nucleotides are TGCAGCGTTGTTAGTGGTCAAAAGTTCTCCTACGAGCAGTACTTC. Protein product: CSVVSGQKFSYEQYF.